A single sample gave rise to the 17 T cell receptor beta chains below, sequenced in a study of molecular identifiers for immune sequencing clone quantification. TCRdb re-called the PCR reads with MiXCR, one entry per CDR3 protein. This table holds 60,000 to 65,000 distinct CDR3 sequences, 19% found once. Sequencing was carried out using naive CD8+ T cells from blood, with Jurkat cell RNA spiked in. Subset given: FACS-sorted CD8+CD4-CCR7+CD45RA+ naive T cells. These receptors all stem from a human donor in good health. Some libraries in this study had Jurkat cell RNA spiked in.

Ten or more counts support this clonotype. The chain joins TRBV7-9 to TRBJ2-2, with D unresolved. The V end was cut by 2 bases, the J end by 0 bases, with 13 bases between. The CDR3 is 17 residues long. Germline lookup yields CDR1 SEHNR and CDR2 FQNEAQ (reference sequence). Written as DNA, the CDR3 is TGTGCCAGCAGCTTAAGTGAGTCAGCATCGAACACCGGGGAGCTGTTTTTT. This codes for CASSLSESASNTGELFF. The full variable domain, in which reference TRBV7-9 and TRBJ2-2 provide the parts outside the CDR3, is DTGVSQNPRHKITKRGQNVTFRCDPISEHNRLYWYRQTLGQGPEFLTYFQNEAQLEKSRLLSDRFSAERPKGSFSTLEIQRTEQGDSAMYLCASSLSESASNTGELFFGEGSRLTVL.

A note on this clonotype: An end of the junction differs from the germline gene, which may be a read error. The genes are TRBV4-3 and TRBJ2-1, with 13 positions matching TRBD2. Germline CDR1 is LGHNA and CDR2 is YSLEER. The CDR3 runs to 16 residues. The CDR3 reads CASSTGLAGAYDEQFF. The CDR3 DNA reads TGCGCCAGCAGCACTGGACTAGCGGGAGCCTACGATGAGCAGTTCTTC.

The chain links TRBV11-2 to TRBJ2-2, with D maybe TRBD2 (6 bases). There are 18 residues in the CDR3. The germline V gene encodes CDR1 SGHAT and CDR2 FQNNGV. V lost 0 bases and J 6 bases, leaving 20 bases between the germline ends. The chain's CDR3 is CASSLDHFVGGPAGELFF. CDR3 sequence (DNA): TGTGCCAGCAGCTTAGATCATTTTGTCGGAGGGCCGGCCGGGGAGCTGTTTTTT.

This clonotype was picked up many times. The rearrangement links TRBV20-1 to TRBJ2-7; D is unresolved. Trimming stripped 4 bases from V and 5 bases from J, with 6 bases between. There are 10 residues in the CDR3. The germline V gene encodes CDR1 DFQATT and CDR2 SNEGSKA (reference sequence). The CDR3 here is CSAINHEQYF. For the CDR3, the DNA is TGCAGTGCTATTAACCACGAGCAGTACTTC.

This clonotype was seen many times. The J gene is TRBJ1-5, the V gene TRBV28; 7 bases are shared with TRBD1. Germline values: CDR1 MDHEN, CDR2 SYDVKM. The junction had 8 bases not matched to a gene; V was cut back by 5 bases and J by 7 bases. The CDR3 extends over 14 amino acids. The DNA of the CDR3 is TGTGCCAGCAGTGAGCGACAGGGTTCACAGCCCCAGCATTTT. It codes for CASSERQGSQPQHF.

This clonotype was detected many times. The rearrangement joins TRBV19 to TRBJ2-2, with TRBD1 matching 7 bases. The CDR3 runs to 15 residues. V shed 3 bases, J shed 5 bases, and the junction held 6 bases outside the gene matches. Germline CDR1 is LNHDA and CDR2 is SQIVND (reference sequence). The CDR3 here is CASSIPRQGTGELFF. The CDR3, as DNA: TGTGCCAGTAGTATCCCCCGACAGGGAACCGGGGAGCTGTTTTTT.

The chain links TRBV2 to TRBJ1-1, with D uncertain. The CDR3 contains 14 residues. V was shortened by 9 bases and J by 2 bases, with 16 bases between the two germline ends. CDR1 and CDR2 (germline): SNHLY, FYNNEI. The CDR3 is CARGREQLNTEAFF. The CDR3 bases are TGTGCCAGGGGGAGGGAGCAACTAAACACTGAAGCTTTCTTT.

This clonotype was seen ten or more times. Germline and junction disagree at one end, which may indicate a read error. The rearrangement links TRBV20-1 to TRBJ2-3; D is possibly TRBD1 (5 bases). The CDR3 contains 13 residues. Looked up from germline, CDR1 is DFQATT and CDR2 is SNEGSKA (reference sequence). Here the CDR3 reads CRIQVPNTDTQYF. The CDR3 DNA follows: TGTCGGATACAGGTCCCGAACACAGATACGCAGTATTTT.

This clonotype was counted at least ten times. The chain uses TRBV29-1 and TRBJ2-2, with TRBD1 as a possible D gene (6 bases). In germline, CDR1 is SQVTM, CDR2 ANQGSEA. V was clipped by 8 bases and J by 3 bases, with 28 bases between them. The CDR3 sequence is 18 residues long. Here the CDR3 reads CSPRTVKDIHIDTGELFF. CDR3 nucleotide sequence: TGCAGCCCTAGGACAGTCAAAGATATACACATCGACACCGGGGAGCTGTTTTTT.

This chain joins TRBV9 and TRBJ2-1; TRBD2 aligns across 8 bases. Germline CDR1 SGDLS, CDR2 YYNGEE. There are 14 residues in the CDR3. The trim removed 3 bases at V and 6 bases at J, leaving 5 bases unmatched. CDR3 sequence: CASSGSGGFNEQFF. The CDR3 nucleotides are TGTGCCAGCAGCGGAAGCGGGGGCTTCAATGAGCAGTTCTTC.

This clonotype occurred a few times. This rearrangement joins TRBV12-3 or TRBV12-4 to TRBJ2-1, with 9 bases that match TRBD1. CDR3 length: 14 residues. Trimming at V came to 10 bases and at J to 4 bases, leaving 8 bases not matched to a gene. The CDR3: CATTGTGSYNEQFF. The DNA for the CDR3 is TGTGCCACCACTGGGACAGGGTCGTACAATGAGCAGTTCTTC.

This clonotype was detected ten times or more. J is TRBJ2-1 and V is TRBV5-1; the match to TRBD2 covers 13 bases. The germline gives CDR1 SGHRS, CDR2 YFSETQ. The trim removed 5 bases at V and 6 bases at J, leaving 5 bases unmatched. CDR3 length equals 15 residues. The CDR3 bases are TGCGCCAGCAGGTCCGGGACTAGCGGGATCAATGAGCAGTTCTTC. Translated: CASRSGTSGINEQFF.

Concerning this clonotype: This clone may be a read error of a much larger clone one base away. V and J are TRBV12-3 or TRBV12-4 and TRBJ2-3, with TRBD1 identical over 7 bases. Trimming took 6 bases from V and 2 from J; bases not matched to a gene: 14. The CDR3 contains 17 residues. CDR3 sequence reads: CASRIYETGPYTDTQYF. The CDR3 bases are TGTGCCAGCAGGATCTACGAGACAGGGCCTTACACAGATACGCAGTATTTT.

This clonotype came up many times. The V and J genes are TRBV19 and TRBJ2-1; 12 bases are a match to TRBD2. Germline V gives CDR1 LNHDA, CDR2 SQIVND (reference sequence). This CDR3 is 18 amino acids long. V shed 3 bases, J shed 4 bases, and the junction held 10 bases outside the gene matches. CDR3: CASSIRTSGIRQYNEQFF. The CDR3 DNA sequence: TGTGCCAGTAGTATTAGGACTAGCGGGATCCGCCAATACAATGAGCAGTTCTTC.

In this sample, this clonotype turned up many times. The chain couples TRBV11-2 to TRBJ2-3; perhaps TRBD2 as D (6 bases). The CDR3 has 13 residues. V shed 3 bases and J shed 6 bases, with 10 bases lying between them. Germline CDR1 reads SGHAT; CDR2 reads FQNNGV. The CDR3 loop reads CASSLTSPDTQYF. In DNA, the CDR3 is TGTGCCAGCAGCTTGACTAGTCCGGATACGCAGTATTTT.

This clonotype has at least ten counts. The chain joins TRBV7-8 to TRBJ2-1; D remains ambiguous. CDR3 length: 14 residues. Germline V lookup: CDR1 SGHVS, CDR2 FQNEAQ. Trimming took 1 base from V and 8 from J, leaving 12 bases between them. This chain's CDR3 is CASSLERGGDEQFF. The CDR3 bases are TGTGCCAGCAGCTTAGAGCGTGGCGGTGATGAGCAGTTCTTC.

By share, this clonotype ranks as medium-sized. The J gene is TRBJ1-5, the V gene TRBV20-1, with 7 bases matching TRBD1. Per the germline V gene, CDR1 is DFQATT and CDR2 is SNEGSKA (reference sequence). The V segment lost 6 bases and the J segment 1 base; nucleotides outside the gene matches: 12. The CDR3 is 16 amino acids. CDR3 sequence: CSASLEEGASNQPQHF. CDR3 bases: TGCAGTGCGTCCCTCGAGGAGGGGGCGAGCAATCAGCCCCAGCATTTT.